The 13 T cell receptor beta chains presented below share a single source sample, sequenced in a study of blood T cells in healthy people across ages. A second PCR of 7 to 11 cycles used a sample-barcoded 5' primer and a J-beta primer mix. TCRdb recomputed calls from the 5' RACE reads with MiXCR, one row per CDR3 protein. The data contain over a million distinct CDR3 sequences, 45% of them singletons. Sequenced material: blood. The receptor set was obtained from a woman between 55 and 75 years old in good health.

The V and J genes are TRBV20-1 and TRBJ2-1, with D maybe TRBD2 (6 bases). The germline V gene has CDR1 DFQATT and CDR2 SNEGSKA (reference sequence). The CDR3 has 15 residues. The V end was cut by 2 bases, the J end by 3 bases, with 14 bases between. DNA for the CDR3: TGCAGTGCTAGATCCCTAACGGGAGTCTACAATGAGCAGTTCTTC. It encodes CSARSLTGVYNEQFF.

DNA for the CDR3: TGTGCCAGCAGCCCAGCGGGGACAACAACTAATGAAAAACTGTTTTTT. Translation: CASSPAGTTTNEKLFF. The rearrangement joins TRBV7-2 to TRBJ1-4; D may be TRBD1 (6 bases). The CDR3 has 16 residues. V was pared by 5 bases and J by 0 bases, with 13 bases between. Germline V lookup: CDR1 SGHTA, CDR2 FQGNSA.

The V and J genes are TRBV5-1 and TRBJ1-5; a possible D gene is TRBD1 (6 bases). With 0 bases removed from V and 9 bases from J, the gap between germline ends came to 13 bases. The CDR3 contains 14 residues. Germline V gene data show CDR1 as SGHRS and CDR2 as YFSETQ. The DNA of the CDR3 is TGCGCCAGCAGCTTGGATGGGGGGCAGCGGCCCCAGCATTTT. Translating gives CASSLDGGQRPQHF.

This clonotype was seen a single time. V gene TRBV4-2 combines with J gene TRBJ2-1; either TRBD1 or TRBD2 may fit D (5 bases each). CDR3 length: 16 amino acids. V was cut by 0 bases and J by 2 bases, with 11 bases left in between. In germline, CDR1 is LGHNA, CDR2 YNFKEQ. The CDR3 DNA reads as TGTGCCAGCAGCCAAGATGGGGGAACCGCCTACAATGAGCAGTTCTTC. Amino acids: CASSQDGGTAYNEQFF.

J is TRBJ1-1 and V is TRBV6-5; D call uncertain. The CDR3 runs 14 residues. The germline V gene has CDR1 MNHEY and CDR2 SVGAGI. V was pared by 7 bases and J by 1 base, with 13 bases between. This CDR3 is CASKGIRKNTEAFF. The CDR3 region has the DNA TGTGCCAGCAAAGGAATAAGGAAGAACACTGAAGCTTTCTTT.

The genes are TRBV15 and TRBJ2-5; no clear D gene. The CDR3 runs to 13 residues. CDR1 is LNHNV and CDR2 is YYDKDF in the germline V gene (reference sequence). V lost 1 base to trimming and J lost 2 bases, with 5 bases between them. CDR3 DNA sequence: TGTGCCACCAGCAGAGCACAGCAAGAGACCCAGTACTTC. This codes for CATSRAQQETQYF.

The CDR3 DNA follows: TGTGCCATCAGTGAGACAGGTTCCCCCAATCAGCCCCAGCATTTT. It yields the protein CAISETGSPNQPQHF. This sequence joins TRBV10-3 and TRBJ1-5, with a possible D match to TRBD1 (5 bases). Trimming cost V 2 bases and J 3 bases, with 11 bases left between them. The CDR3 is 15 residues long. Per the germline V gene, CDR1 is ENHRY and CDR2 is SYGVKD.

In regard to this clonotype: The junction does not match germline at one end; this may be a read error. The V gene is TRBV28, the J gene TRBJ2-3, with 8 bases aligning to TRBD1. This CDR3 region has 15 residues. CDR1 and CDR2 from the germline V gene are MDHEN and SYDVKM. This CDR3 is CASSLAGGWTGTQYF. CDR3 bases: TGTGCCAGCAGTTTGGCAGGGGGCTGGACAGGTACGCAGTATTTT.

V usage is TRBV11-3 and J usage is TRBJ2-7, with 8 bases lining up with TRBD1. The J call may not be correct, given that the DNA end is closer to TRBJ2-5. Germline V gene lookup returns CDR1 SGHNT and CDR2 YENEEA. The CDR3 length is 15 residues. The chain's CDR3 is CASSLDRGRFETQYF. CDR3 DNA: TGTGCCAGCAGCTTAGACAGGGGGCGTTTCGAGACCCAGTACTTC.

The rearrangement joins TRBV29-1 to TRBJ2-5, with D perhaps TRBD2 (5 bases). With 5 bases removed from V and 4 bases from J, the gap between germline ends came to 23 bases. Germline-derived CDR1 and CDR2 are SQVTM and ANQGSEA. The CDR3 length is 16 residues. CDR3 sequence: CSVIPTGRRVGETQYF. The CDR3 DNA is TGCAGCGTTATACCCACGGGGAGAAGGGTGGGAGAGACCCAGTACTTC. Full variable domain (rest looked up from reference TRBV29-1 and TRBJ2-5): SAVISQKPSRDICQRGTSLTIQCQVDSQVTMMFWYRQQPGQSLTLIATANQGSEATYESGFVIDKFPISRPNLTFSTLTVSNMSPEDSSIYLCSVIPTGRRVGETQYFGPGTRLLVL.

This clonotype was detected only once. The CDR3: CASSSRGQGAKPANEQFF. The DNA of the CDR3 is TGTGCCAGCAGCTCAAGGGGACAGGGGGCGAAACCGGCCAATGAGCAGTTCTTC. The rearrangement joins TRBV13 to TRBJ2-1; 12 positions match TRBD1. The V gene end was trimmed by 4 bases and the J gene end by 6 bases; junction bases not matched to a gene: 13. The CDR3 runs to 18 residues. Germline values: CDR1 PRHDT, CDR2 FYEKMQ (reference sequence).

The chain is built from TRBV21-1 and TRBJ1-5; TRBD1, the D gene given by the table, was not confirmed from the DNA. TRBV21-1 is a documented pseudogene. This CDR3 has 17 residues. This chain's CDR3 is CASSKGDRQDSNQPQHF. For the CDR3, the DNA is TGTGCCAGCAGCAAAGGCGACAGACAAGATAGCAATCAGCCCCAGCATTTT.

This chain connects TRBV5-1 to TRBJ2-1, with TRBD1 matching over 7 bases. CDR3 length: 15 amino acids. The germline CDR1 and CDR2 sequences are SGHRS and YFSETQ. The trim removed 0 bases at V and 9 bases at J, leaving 9 bases unmatched. As DNA, the CDR3 is TGCGCCAGCAGCTTGGGATGGAGACAGGGCAGTGAGCAGTTCTTC. Its protein is CASSLGWRQGSEQFF.